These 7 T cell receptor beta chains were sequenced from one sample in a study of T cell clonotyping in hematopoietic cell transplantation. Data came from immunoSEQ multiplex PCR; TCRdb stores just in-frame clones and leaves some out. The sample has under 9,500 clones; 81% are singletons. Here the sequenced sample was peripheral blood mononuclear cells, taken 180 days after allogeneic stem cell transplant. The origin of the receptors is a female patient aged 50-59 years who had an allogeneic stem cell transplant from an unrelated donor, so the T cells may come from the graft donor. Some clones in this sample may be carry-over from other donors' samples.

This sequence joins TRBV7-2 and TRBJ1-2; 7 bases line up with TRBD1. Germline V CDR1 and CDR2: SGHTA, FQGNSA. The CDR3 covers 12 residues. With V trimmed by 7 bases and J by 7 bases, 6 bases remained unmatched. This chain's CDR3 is CASTLRQGGYTF. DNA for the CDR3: TGTGCCAGCACCCTCAGACAGGGTGGCTACACCTTC.

The chain's CDR3 is CASSLAELVYNEQFF. The CDR3 coding sequence is TGTGCCAGCAGTTTAGCGGAACTAGTCTACAATGAGCAGTTCTTC. The V call is TRBV28, the J call TRBJ2-1; D possibly corresponds to TRBD2 (5 bases). From germline, CDR1 is MDHEN and CDR2 SYDVKM. This CDR3 spans 15 amino acids. The V end was cut by 2 bases, the J end by 3 bases, with 11 bases between. Using reference TRBV28 and TRBJ2-1 for the parts outside the CDR3, the full variable domain is DVKVTQSSRYLVKRTGEKVFLECVQDMDHENMFWYRQDPGLGLRLIYFSYDVKMKEKGDIPEGYSVSREKKERFSLILESASTNQTSMYLCASSLAELVYNEQFFGPGTRLTVL.

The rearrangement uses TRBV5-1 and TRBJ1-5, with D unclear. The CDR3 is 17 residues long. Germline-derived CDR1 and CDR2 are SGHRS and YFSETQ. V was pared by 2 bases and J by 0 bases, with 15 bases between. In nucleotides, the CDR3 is TGCGCCAGCAGCTTTCCCGCAGGCCGATATAGCAATCAGCCCCAGCATTTT. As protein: CASSFPAGRYSNQPQHF.

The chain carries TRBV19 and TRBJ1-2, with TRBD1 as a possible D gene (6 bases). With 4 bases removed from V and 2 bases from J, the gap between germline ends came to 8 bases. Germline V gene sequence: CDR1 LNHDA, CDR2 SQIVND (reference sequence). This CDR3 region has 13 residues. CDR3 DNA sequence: TGTGCCAGTAGTAGGGACAACAACTATGGCTACACCTTC. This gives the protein CASSRDNNYGYTF.

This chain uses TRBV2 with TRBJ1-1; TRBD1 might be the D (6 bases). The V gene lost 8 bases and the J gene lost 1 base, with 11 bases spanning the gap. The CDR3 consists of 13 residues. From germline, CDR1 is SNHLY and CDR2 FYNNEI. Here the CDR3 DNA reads TGTGCCAGCGGACCGGGACAGAACACTGAAGCTTTCTTT. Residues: CASGPGQNTEAFF.

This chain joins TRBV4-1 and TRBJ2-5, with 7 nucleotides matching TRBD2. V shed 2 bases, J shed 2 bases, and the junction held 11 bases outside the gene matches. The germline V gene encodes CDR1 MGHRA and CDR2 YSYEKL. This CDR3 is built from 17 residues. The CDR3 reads CASSQSLFGGGQETQYF. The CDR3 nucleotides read TGCGCCAGCAGCCAATCCTTATTTGGGGGGGGACAAGAGACCCAGTACTTC.

The CDR3 sequence: CASSGRDRERGYTF. DNA of the CDR3: TGTGCCAGCAGCGGCCGGGACAGGGAAAGAGGCTACACCTTC. The J gene is TRBJ1-2, the V gene TRBV5-6, with 9 nucleotides matching TRBD1. Germline V gene lookup returns CDR1 SGHDT and CDR2 YYEEEE. The CDR3 has 14 residues. J was trimmed by 8 bases and V by 4 bases; bases with no gene match: 9.